This TCR beta chain was found in a study of T cells in Graves' hyperthyroidism and ophthalmopathy. V lost 3 bases, J lost 8 bases, and 13 bases lay in between. The CDR3 sequence is 13 residues long. Germline V gene sequence: CDR1 LNHDA, CDR2 SQIVND (reference sequence). Based on clinical symptoms, serum thyroxine and TRAb, thyroid ultrasound and orbital computed tomography, diagnoses were reached. This clonotype was picked up many times. The source material, RNA transcripts, was used to amplify TCR beta CDR3 regions. TCR CDR3 underwent first-round RT-PCR with the HTBI primer set. TCRdb reanalysed the multiplex PCR reads using MiXCR and keeps one entry per CDR3 protein. In the table there are hundreds of thousands of distinct CDR3 sequences, approximately 14% of which are singletons.

This clonotype was obtained from a middle-aged woman with Graves' ophthalmopathy. V usage is TRBV19 and J usage is TRBJ1-1; D remains unclear. What was sequenced was blood. The CDR3 DNA sequence: TGTGCCAGTAGTATTGGGCGGATCGCGGAAGCTTTCTTT. It codes for CASSIGRIAEAFF. Together with reference TRBV19 and TRBJ1-1, the CDR3 gives the full variable domain: DGGITQSPKYLFRKEGQNVTLSCEQNLNHDAMYWYRQDPGQGLRLIYYSQIVNDFQKGDIAEGYSVSREKKESFPLTVTSAQKNPTAFYLCASSIGRIAEAFFGQGTRLTVV.